The table lists the clone carrying this T cell receptor beta chain with a few counts. The data were produced by immunoSEQ multiplex PCR, yet TCRdb's version contains in-frame clones alone and is incomplete. Altogether fewer than 550,000 clones are present, around 79% being singletons, with the ten largest covering roughly an eighth. This specimen belongs to a study of shared clonotypes between healthy human individuals. What was sequenced was PBMCs. This clonotype was obtained from a woman in her thirties or forties in good health. Some clones in this sample may be carry-over from other donors' samples.

CDR3 loop: CAWSRGQVTEAFF. In DNA form, the CDR3 reads TGTGCCTGGAGCAGGGGGCAGGTCACTGAAGCTTTCTTT. The chain is built from TRBV30 and TRBJ1-1, with 8 nucleotides matching TRBD1. The CDR3 covers 13 residues. Germline V gives CDR1 GTSNPN, CDR2 SVGIG (reference sequence). The junction had 4 bases not matched to a gene; V was cut back by 3 bases and J by 4 bases.